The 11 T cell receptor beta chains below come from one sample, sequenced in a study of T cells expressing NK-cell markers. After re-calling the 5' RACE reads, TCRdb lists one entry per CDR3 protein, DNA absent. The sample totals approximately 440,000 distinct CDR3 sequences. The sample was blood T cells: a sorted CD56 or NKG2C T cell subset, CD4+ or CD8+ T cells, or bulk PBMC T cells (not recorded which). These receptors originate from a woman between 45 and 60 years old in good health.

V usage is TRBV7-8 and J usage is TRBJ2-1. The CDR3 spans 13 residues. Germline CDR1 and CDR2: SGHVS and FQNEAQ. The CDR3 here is CASSSHDRSEQFF.

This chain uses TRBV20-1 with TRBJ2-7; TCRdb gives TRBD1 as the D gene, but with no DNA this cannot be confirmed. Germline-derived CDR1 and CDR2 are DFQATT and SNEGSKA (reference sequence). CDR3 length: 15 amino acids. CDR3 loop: CSASSPQGRAYEQYF.

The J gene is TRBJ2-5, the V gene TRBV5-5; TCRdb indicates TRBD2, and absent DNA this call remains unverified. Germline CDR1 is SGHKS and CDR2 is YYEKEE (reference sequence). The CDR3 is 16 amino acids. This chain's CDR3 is CASSLRLAGEQETQYF.

The CDR3 spells CASSDYQQTQYF. The chain employs TRBV2 and TRBJ2-5. This CDR3 is 12 amino acids long. Germline assignment: CDR1 SNHLY and CDR2 FYNNEI. Full variable domain (remainder filled in from reference TRBV2 and TRBJ2-5): EPEVTQTPSHQVTQMGQEVILRCVPISNHLYFYWYRQILGQKVEFLVSFYNNEISEKSEIFDDQFSVERPDGSNFTLKIRSTKLEDSAMYFCASSDYQQTQYFGPGTRLLVL.

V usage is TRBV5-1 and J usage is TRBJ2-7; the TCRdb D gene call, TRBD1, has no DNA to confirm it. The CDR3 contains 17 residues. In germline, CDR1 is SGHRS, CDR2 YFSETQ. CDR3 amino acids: CASSLLWDRGSTHEQYF.

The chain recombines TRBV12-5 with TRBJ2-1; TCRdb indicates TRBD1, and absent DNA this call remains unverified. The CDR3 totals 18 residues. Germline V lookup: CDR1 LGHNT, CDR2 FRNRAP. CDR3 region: CASGSLLAGAALYNEQFF.

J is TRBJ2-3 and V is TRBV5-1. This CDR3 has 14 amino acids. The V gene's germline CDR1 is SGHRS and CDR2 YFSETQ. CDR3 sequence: CASSLRQSTDTQYF.

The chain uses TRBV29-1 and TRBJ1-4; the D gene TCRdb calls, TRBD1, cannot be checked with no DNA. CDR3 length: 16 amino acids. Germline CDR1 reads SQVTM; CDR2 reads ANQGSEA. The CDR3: CSVGKNGPGSNEKLFF.

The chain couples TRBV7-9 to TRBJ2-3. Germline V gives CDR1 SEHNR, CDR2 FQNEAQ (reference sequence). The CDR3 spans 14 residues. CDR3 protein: CASSLGAGKIFQYF. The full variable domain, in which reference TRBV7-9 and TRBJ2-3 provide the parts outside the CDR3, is DTGVSQNPRHKITKRGQNVTFRCDPISEHNRLYWYRQTLGQGPEFLTYFQNEAQLEKSRLLSDRFSAERPKGSFSTLEIQRTEQGDSAMYLCASSLGAGKIFQYFGPGTRLTVL.

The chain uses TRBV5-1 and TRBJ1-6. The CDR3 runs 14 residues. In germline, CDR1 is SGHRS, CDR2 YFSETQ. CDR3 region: CASSLRELNSPLHF.

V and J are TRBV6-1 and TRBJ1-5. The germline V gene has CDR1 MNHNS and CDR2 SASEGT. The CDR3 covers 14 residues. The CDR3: CATRDLYSNQPQHF.